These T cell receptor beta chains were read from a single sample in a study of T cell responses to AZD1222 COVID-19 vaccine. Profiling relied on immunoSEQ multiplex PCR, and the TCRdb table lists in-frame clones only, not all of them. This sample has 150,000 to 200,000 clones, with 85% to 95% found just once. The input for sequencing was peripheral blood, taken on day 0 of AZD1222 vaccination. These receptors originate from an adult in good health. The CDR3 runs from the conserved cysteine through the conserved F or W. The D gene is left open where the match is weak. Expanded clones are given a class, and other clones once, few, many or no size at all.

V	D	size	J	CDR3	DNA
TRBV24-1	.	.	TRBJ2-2	CATSDFYGQTTGELFF	TGTGCCACCAGTGATTTTTACGGCCAGACCACCGGGGAGCTGTTTTTT
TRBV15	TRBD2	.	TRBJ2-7	CATSRGLAGVGEQYF	TGTGCCACCAGCAGAGGACTAGCGGGAGTGGGCGAGCAGTACTTC
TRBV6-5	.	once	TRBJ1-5	CASRDSVGPQHF	TGTGCCAGCAGGGATTCGGTAGGGCCCCAGCATTTT
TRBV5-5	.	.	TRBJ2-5	CASSYITSHQSSRTQYF	TGTGCCAGCAGTTACATTACTAGCCACCAATCCTCTCGGACCCAGTACTTC
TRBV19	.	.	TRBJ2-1	CASRPSSRSYNEQFF	TGTGCCAGTAGACCTTCCTCGCGCTCCTACAATGAGCAGTTCTTC
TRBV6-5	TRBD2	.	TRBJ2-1	CASSTPGLGVHEQFF	TGTGCCAGCAGTACCCCGGGACTAGGGGTTCATGAGCAGTTCTTC
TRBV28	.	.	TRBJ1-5	CASSPGVSQHF	TGTGCCAGCAGTCCGGGAGTTTCCCAGCATTTT
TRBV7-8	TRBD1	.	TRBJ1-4	CASSLTTGAIGNEKLFF	TGTGCCAGCAGCTTAACGACAGGGGCCATAGGGAATGAAAAACTGTTTTTT
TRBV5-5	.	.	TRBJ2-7	CASSLYQGYEQYF	TGTGCCAGCAGCTTGTACCAGGGGTACGAGCAGTACTTC
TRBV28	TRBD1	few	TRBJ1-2	CASSFRGRVYGYTF	TGTGCCAGCAGTTTCAGGGGGCGCGTCTATGGCTACACCTTC
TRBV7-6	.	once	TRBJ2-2	CASSPRDGSTGELFF	TGTGCCAGCAGCCCCCGGGACGGGTCAACCGGGGAGCTGTTTTTT
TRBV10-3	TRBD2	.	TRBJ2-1	CAISEPLAGDEQFF	TGTGCCATCAGTGAGCCGCTGGCGGGAGATGAGCAGTTCTTC
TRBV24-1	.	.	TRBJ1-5	CATSDRNSNQPQHF	TGTGCCACCAGTGACAGGAATAGCAATCAGCCCCAGCATTTT
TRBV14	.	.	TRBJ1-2	CASSQGVAKGYGYTF	TGTGCCAGCAGCCAAGGTGTGGCAAAGGGATATGGCTACACCTTC
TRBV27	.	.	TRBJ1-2	CASTSSRGGGYTF	TGTGCCAGCACCTCTTCTCGGGGGGGCGGCTACACCTTC
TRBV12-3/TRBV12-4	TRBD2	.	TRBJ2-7	CASSLAYTYEQYF	TGTGCCAGTTCACTAGCGTACACCTACGAGCAGTACTTC
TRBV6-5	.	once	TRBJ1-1	CASRTHGGINTEAFF	TGTGCCAGCAGAACCCATGGGGGGATAAACACTGAAGCTTTCTTT
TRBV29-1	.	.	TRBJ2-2	CSVAVGSGTGELFF	TGCAGCGTTGCTGTAGGGAGTGGCACCGGGGAGCTGTTTTTT
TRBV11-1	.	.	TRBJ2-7	CASSPRDDKQYF	TGTGCCAGCAGCCCCCGGGACGACAAGCAGTACTTC
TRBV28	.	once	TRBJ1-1	CASSLTRVAEAFF	TGTGCCAGCAGTTTAACCAGGGTTGCTGAAGCTTTCTTT
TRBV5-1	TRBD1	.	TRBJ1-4	CASSRDSHNEKLFF	TGCGCCAGCAGCCGGGACAGCCATAATGAAAAACTGTTTTTT
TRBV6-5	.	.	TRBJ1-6	CASQVRAGNYSPLHF	TGTGCCAGCCAAGTTCGAGCGGGGAACTATTCACCCCTCCACTTT
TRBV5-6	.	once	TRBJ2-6	CASSFRQGRPGANVLTF	TGTGCCAGCAGCTTCCGGCAGGGGAGGCCTGGGGCCAACGTCCTGACTTTC
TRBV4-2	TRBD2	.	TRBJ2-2	CASSQGGLAGVAGELFF	TGTGCCAGCAGCCAAGGAGGTCTAGCGGGAGTGGCCGGGGAGCTGTTTTTT
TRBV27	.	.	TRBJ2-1	CAIMDRSYNEQFF	TGTGCCATCATGGACAGATCCTACAATGAGCAGTTCTTC
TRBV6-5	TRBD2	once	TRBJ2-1	CASRAFSGSSFF	TGTGCCAGCAGGGCCTTCAGCGGGAGCTCGTTCTTC
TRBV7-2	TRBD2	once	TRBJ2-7	CASSSPGLAEQYF	TGTGCCAGCAGCTCACCGGGACTAGCGGAGCAGTACTTC
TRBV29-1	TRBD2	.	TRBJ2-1	CSVGGSGNEQFF	TGCAGCGTTGGCGGGAGTGGGAATGAGCAGTTCTTC
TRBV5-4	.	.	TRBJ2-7	CASSLAGNSYEQYF	TGTGCCAGCAGCTTAGCAGGGAATTCGTACGAGCAGTACTTC
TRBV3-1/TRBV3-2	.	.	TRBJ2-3	CASTDWASTDTQYF	TGTGCCAGCACAGACTGGGCTAGCACAGATACGCAGTATTTT
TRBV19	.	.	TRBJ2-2	CASSIGSSDTGELFF	TGTGCCAGTAGTATAGGTTCTTCGGACACCGGGGAGCTGTTTTTT
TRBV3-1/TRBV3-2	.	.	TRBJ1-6	CASSQSLGSPLHF	TGTGCCAGCAGCCAGTCTCTAGGGTCACCCCTCCACTTT
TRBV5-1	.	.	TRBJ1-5	CASSLARCFSNQPQHF	TGCGCCAGCAGCTTGGCCCGGTGTTTTAGCAATCAGCCCCAGCATTTT